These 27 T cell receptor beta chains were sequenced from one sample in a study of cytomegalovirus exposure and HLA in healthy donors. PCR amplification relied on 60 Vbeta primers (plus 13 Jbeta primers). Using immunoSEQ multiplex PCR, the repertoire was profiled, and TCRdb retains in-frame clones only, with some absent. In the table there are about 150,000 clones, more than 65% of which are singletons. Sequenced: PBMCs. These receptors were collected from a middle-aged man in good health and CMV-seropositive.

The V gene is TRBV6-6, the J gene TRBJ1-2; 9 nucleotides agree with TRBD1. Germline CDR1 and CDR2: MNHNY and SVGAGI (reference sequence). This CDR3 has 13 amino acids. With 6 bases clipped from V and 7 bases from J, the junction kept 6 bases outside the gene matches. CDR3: CASSPGTGSGYTF. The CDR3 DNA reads TGTGCCAGCAGCCCTGGGACAGGGTCTGGCTACACCTTC.

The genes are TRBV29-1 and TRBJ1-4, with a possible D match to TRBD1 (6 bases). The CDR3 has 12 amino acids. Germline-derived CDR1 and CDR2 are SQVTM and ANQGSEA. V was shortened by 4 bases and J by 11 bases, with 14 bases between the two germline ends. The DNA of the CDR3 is TGCAGCGTTGGGACAGACATGGGGAAACTGTTTTTT. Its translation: CSVGTDMGKLFF.

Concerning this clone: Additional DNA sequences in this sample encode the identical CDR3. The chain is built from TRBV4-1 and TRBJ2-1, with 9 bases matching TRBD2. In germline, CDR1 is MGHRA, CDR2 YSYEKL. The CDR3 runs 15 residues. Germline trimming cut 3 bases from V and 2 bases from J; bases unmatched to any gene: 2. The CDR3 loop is CASSQGLATYNEQFF. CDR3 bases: TGCGCCAGCAGCCAGGGACTAGCAACCTACAATGAGCAGTTCTTC.

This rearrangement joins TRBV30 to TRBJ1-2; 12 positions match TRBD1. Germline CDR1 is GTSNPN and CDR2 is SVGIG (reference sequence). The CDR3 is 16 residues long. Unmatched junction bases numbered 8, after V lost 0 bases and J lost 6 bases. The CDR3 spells CAWSVGTGGELNGYTF. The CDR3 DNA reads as TGTGCCTGGAGTGTGGGGACAGGGGGCGAACTGAATGGCTACACCTTC.

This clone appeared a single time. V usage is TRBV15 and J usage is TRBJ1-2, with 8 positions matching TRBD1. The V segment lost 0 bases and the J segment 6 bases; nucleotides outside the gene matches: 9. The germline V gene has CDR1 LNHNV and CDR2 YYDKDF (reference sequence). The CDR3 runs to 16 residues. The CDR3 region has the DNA TGTGCCACCAGCAGAGATATGGCAGGGGGCAGGGATGGCTACACCTTC. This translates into CATSRDMAGGRDGYTF.

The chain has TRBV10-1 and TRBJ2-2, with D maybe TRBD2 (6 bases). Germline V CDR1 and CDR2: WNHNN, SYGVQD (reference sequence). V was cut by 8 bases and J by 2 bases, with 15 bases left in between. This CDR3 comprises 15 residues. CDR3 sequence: CASSKTSLNTGELFF. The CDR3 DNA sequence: TGCGCCAGCTCGAAGACTAGTTTAAACACCGGGGAGCTGTTTTTT.

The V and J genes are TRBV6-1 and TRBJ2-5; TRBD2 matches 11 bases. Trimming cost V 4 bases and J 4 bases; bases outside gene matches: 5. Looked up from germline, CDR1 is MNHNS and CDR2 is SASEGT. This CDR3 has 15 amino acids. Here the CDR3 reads CASSAASGGRETQYF. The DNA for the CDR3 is TGTGCCAGCAGTGCGGCTAGCGGGGGGCGAGAGACCCAGTACTTC.

DNA of the CDR3: TGTGCCAGCAGCTCAGGACGCGGGAATGAAAAACTGTTTTTT. Translation gives CASSSGRGNEKLFF. V usage is TRBV7-9 and J usage is TRBJ1-4; D call uncertain. The CDR3 covers 14 residues. The V end lost 4 bases, the J end lost 5 bases, and 11 bases lay between the germline ends. Germline CDR1 reads SEHNR; CDR2 reads FQNEAQ (reference sequence). Using reference TRBV7-9 and TRBJ1-4 for the parts outside the CDR3, the full variable domain is DTGVSQNPRHKITKRGQNVTFRCDPISEHNRLYWYRQTLGQGPEFLTYFQNEAQLEKSRLLSDRFSAERPKGSFSTLEIQRTEQGDSAMYLCASSSGRGNEKLFFGSGTQLSVL.

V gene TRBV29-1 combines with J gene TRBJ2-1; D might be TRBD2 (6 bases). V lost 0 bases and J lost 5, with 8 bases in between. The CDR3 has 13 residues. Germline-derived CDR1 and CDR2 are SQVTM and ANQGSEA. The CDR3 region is CSVEDGSHNEQFF. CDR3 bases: TGCAGCGTTGAAGACGGGAGTCACAATGAGCAGTTCTTC.

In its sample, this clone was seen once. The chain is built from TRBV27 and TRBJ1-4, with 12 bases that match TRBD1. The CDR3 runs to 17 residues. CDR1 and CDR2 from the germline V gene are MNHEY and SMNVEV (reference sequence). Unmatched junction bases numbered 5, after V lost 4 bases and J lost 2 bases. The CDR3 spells CASSSPGQGATNEKLFF. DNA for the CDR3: TGTGCCAGCAGTTCACCGGGACAGGGGGCCACTAATGAAAAACTGTTTTTT.

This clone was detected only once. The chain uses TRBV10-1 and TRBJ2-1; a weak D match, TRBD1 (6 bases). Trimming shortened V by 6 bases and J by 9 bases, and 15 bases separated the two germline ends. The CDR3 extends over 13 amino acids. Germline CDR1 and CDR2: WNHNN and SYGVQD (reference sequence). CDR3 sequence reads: CASSLQGSSEQFF. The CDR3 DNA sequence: TGCGCCAGCAGCTTACAGGGTAGCAGTGAGCAGTTCTTC.

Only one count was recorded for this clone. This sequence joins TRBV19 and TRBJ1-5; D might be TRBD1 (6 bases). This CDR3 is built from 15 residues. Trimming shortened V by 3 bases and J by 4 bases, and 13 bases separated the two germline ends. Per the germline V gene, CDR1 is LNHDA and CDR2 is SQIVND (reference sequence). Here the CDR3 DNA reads TGTGCCAGTAGTATTGGGATTACAGGGAATCAGCCCCAGCATTTT. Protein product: CASSIGITGNQPQHF.

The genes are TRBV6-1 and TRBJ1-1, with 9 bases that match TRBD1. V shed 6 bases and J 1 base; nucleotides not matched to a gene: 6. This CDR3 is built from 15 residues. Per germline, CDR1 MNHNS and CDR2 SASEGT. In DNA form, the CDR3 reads TGTGCCAGCAGAGCCCCGGGACAGGGGAACACTGAAGCTTTCTTT. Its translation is CASRAPGQGNTEAFF.

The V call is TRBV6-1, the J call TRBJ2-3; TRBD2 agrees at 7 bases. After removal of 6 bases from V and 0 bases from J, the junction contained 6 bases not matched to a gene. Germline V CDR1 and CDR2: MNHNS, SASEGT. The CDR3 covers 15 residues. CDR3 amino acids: CASRWSGVSTDTQYF. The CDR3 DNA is TGTGCCAGCAGGTGGAGCGGGGTCAGCACAGATACGCAGTATTTT.

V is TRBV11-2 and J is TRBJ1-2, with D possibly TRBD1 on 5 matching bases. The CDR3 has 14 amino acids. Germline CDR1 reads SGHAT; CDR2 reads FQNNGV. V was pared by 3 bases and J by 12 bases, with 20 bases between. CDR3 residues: CASSFTDSSTKNTF. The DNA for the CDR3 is TGTGCCAGCAGCTTTACAGACAGCTCTACTAAGAACACCTTC.

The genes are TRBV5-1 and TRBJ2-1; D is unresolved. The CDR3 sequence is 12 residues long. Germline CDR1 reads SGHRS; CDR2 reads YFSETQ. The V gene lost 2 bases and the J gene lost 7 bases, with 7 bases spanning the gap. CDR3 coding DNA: TGCGCCAGCAGCTTCCAACGGAATGAGCAGTTCTTC. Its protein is CASSFQRNEQFF.

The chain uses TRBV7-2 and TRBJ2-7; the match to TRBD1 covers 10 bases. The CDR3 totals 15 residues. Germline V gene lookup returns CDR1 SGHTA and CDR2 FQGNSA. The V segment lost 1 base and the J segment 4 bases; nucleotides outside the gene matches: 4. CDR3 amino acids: CASSLGQGAEYEQYF. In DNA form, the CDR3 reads TGTGCCAGCAGCTTAGGACAGGGGGCCGAATACGAGCAGTACTTC.

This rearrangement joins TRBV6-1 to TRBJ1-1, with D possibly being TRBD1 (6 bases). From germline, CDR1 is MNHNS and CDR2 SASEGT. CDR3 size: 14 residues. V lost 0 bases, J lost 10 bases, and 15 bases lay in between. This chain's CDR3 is CASSEAGTTGRAFF. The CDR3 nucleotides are TGTGCCAGCAGTGAAGCGGGGACCACAGGGAGAGCTTTCTTT.

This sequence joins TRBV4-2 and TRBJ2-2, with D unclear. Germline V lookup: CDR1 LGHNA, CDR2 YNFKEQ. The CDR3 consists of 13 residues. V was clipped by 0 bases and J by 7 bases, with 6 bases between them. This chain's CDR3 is CASSQDQLGELFF. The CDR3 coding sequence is TGTGCCAGCAGCCAAGATCAACTCGGGGAGCTGTTTTTT.

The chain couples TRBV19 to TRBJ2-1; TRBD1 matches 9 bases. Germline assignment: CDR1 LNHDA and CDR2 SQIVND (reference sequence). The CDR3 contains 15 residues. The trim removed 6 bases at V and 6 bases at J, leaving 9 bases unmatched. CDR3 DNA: TGTGCCAGTAGCCCACAAGTGACAGGGGGCAATGAGCAGTTCTTC. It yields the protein CASSPQVTGGNEQFF.

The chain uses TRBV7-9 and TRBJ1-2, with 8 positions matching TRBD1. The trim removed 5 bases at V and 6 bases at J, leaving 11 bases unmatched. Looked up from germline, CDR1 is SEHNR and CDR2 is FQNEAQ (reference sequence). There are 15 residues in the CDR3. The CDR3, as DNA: TGTGCCAGCAGCCATAGTAGGACAGGGCGGGATGGCTACACCTTC. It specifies CASSHSRTGRDGYTF.

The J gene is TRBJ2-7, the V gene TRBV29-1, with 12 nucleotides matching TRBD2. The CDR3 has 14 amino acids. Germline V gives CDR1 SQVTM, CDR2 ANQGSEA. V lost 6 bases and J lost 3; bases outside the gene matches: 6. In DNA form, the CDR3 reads TGCAGCGTCTCTAGCGGGGGGGGGCGCTACGAGCAGTACTTC. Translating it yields CSVSSGGGRYEQYF.

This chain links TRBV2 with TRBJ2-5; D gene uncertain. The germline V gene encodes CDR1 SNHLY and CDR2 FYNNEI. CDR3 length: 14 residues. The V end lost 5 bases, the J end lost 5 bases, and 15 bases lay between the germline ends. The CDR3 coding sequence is TGTGCCAGCAGTACGAACAGCCCCGCGGAGACCCAGTACTTC. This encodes CASSTNSPAETQYF.

In DNA, the CDR3 is TGTGCCAGCAATCAGGGGAGCTCCTACAATGAGCAGTTCTTC. Encoded protein: CASNQGSSYNEQFF. V is TRBV6-5 and J is TRBJ2-1; D may be TRBD1 (6 bases). The CDR3 runs 14 residues. The germline gives CDR1 MNHEY, CDR2 SVGAGI. Between the trimmed V and J ends, which lost 7 bases and 0 bases, there was a span of 10 bases.

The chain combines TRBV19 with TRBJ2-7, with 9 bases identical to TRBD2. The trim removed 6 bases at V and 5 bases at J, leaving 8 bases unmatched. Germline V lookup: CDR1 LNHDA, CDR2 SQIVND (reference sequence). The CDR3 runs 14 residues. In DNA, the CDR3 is TGTGCCAGTAGCTTGCGGGGGGGGACCAACGAGCAGTACTTC. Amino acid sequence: CASSLRGGTNEQYF. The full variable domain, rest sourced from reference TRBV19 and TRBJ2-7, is DGGITQSPKYLFRKEGQNVTLSCEQNLNHDAMYWYRQDPGQGLRLIYYSQIVNDFQKGDIAEGYSVSREKKESFPLTVTSAQKNPTAFYLCASSLRGGTNEQYFGPGTRLTVT.

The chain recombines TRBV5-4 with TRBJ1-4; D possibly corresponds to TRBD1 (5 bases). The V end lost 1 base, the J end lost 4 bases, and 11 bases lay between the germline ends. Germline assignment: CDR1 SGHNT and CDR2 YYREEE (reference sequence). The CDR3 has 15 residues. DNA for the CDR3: TGTGCCAGCAGCTTGACAGGTGGGGATAATGAAAAACTGTTTTTT. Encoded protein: CASSLTGGDNEKLFF.

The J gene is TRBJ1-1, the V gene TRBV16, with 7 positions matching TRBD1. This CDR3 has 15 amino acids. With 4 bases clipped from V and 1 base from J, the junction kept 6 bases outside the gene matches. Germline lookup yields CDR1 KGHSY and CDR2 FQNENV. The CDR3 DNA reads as TGTGCCAGCAGCCTAATGGGACAGACGAACACTGAAGCTTTCTTT. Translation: CASSLMGQTNTEAFF.